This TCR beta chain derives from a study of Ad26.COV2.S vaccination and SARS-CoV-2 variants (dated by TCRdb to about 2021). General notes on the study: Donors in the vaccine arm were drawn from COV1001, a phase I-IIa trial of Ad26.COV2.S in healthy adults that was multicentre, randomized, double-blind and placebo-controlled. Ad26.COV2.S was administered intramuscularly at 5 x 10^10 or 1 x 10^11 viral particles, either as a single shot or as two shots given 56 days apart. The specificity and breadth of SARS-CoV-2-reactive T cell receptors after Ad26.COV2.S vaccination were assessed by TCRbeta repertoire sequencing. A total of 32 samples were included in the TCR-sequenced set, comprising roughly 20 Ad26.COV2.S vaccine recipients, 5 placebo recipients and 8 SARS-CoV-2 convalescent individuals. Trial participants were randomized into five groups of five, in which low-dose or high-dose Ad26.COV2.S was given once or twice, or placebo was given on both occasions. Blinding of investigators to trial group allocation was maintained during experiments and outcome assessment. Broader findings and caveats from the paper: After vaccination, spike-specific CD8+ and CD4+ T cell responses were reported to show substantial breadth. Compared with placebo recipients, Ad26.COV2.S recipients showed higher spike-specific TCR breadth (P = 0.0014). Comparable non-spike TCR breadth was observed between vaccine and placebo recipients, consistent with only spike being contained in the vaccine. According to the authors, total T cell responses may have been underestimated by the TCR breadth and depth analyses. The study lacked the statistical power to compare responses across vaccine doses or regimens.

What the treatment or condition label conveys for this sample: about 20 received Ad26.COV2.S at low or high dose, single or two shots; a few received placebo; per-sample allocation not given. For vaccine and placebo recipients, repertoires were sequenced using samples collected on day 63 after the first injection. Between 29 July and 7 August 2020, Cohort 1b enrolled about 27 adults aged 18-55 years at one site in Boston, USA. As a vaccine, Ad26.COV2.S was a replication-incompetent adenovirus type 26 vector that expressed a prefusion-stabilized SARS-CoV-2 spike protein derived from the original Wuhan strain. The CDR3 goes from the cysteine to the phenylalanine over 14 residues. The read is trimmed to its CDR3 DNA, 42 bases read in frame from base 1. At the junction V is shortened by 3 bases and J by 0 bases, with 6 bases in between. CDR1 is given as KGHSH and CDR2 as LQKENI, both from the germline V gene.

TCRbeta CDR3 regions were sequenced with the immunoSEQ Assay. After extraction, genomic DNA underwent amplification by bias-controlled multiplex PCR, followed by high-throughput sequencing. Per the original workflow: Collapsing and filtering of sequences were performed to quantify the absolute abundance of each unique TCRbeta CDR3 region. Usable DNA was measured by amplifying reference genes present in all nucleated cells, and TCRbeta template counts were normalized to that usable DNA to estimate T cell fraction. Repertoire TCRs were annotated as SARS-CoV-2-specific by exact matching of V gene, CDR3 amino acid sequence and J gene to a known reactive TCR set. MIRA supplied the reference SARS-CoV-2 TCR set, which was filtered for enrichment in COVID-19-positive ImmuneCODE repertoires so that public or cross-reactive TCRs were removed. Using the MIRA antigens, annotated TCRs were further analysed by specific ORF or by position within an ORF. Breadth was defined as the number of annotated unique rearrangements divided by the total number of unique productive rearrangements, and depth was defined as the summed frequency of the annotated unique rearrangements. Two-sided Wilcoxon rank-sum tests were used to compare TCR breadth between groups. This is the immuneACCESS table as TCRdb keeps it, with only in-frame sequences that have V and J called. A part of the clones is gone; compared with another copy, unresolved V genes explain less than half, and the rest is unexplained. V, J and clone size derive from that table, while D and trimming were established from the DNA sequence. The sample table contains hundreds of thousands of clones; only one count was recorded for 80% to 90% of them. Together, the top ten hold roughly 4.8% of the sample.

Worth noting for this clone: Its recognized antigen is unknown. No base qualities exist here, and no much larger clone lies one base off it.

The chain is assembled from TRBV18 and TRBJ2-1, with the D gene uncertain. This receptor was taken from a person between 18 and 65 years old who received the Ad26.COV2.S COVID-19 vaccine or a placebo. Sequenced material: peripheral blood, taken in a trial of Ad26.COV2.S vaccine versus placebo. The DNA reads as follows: TGTGCCAGCTCACCCAAAAGCTCCTACAATGAGCAGTTCTTC. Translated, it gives CASSPKSSYNEQFF.